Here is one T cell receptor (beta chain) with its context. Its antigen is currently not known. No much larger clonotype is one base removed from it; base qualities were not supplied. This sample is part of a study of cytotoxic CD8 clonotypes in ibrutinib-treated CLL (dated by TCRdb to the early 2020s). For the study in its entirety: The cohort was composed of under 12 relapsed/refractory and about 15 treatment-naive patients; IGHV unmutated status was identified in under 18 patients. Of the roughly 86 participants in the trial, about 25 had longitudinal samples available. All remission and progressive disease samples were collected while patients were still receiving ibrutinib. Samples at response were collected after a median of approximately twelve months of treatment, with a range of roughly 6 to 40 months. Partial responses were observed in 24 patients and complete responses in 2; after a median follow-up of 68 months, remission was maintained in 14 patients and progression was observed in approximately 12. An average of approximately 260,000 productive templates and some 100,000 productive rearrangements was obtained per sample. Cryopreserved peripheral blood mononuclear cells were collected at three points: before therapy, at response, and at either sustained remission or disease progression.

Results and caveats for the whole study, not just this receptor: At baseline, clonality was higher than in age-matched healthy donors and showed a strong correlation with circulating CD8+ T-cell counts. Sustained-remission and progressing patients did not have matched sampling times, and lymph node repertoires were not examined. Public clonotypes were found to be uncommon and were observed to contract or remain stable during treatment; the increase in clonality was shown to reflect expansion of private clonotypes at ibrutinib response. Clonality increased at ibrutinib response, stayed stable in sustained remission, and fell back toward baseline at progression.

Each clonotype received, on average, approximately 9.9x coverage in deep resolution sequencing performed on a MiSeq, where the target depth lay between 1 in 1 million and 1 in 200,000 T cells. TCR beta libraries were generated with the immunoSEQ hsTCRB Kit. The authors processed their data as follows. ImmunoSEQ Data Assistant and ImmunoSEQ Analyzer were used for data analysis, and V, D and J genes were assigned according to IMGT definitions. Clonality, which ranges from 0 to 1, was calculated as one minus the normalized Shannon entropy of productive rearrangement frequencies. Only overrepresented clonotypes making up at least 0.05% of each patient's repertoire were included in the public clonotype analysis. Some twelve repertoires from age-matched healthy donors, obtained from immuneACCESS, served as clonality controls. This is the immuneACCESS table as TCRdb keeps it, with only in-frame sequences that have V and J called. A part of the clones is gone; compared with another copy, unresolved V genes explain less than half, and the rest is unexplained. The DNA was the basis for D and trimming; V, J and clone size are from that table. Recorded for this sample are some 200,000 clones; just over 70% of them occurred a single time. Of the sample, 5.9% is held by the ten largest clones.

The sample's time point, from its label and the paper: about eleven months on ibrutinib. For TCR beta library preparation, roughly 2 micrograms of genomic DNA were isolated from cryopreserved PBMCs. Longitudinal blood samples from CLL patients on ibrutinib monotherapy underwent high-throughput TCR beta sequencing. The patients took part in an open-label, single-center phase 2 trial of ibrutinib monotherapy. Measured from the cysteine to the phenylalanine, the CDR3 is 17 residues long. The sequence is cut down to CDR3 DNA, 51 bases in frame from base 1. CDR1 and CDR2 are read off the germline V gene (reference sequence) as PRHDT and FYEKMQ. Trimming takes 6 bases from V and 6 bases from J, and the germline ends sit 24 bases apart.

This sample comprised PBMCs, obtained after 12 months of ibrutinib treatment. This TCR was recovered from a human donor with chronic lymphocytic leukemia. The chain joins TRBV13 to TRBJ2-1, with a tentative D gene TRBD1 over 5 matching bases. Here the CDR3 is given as CASRRRQSGNVGNEQFF. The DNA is TGTGCCAGCAGAAGACGACAGAGTGGTAACGTGGGCAATGAGCAGTTCTTC.